The clone carrying this TCR beta chain was detected many times. Its cognate antigen is unknown. The source of the sample is a study of identical twins. Study findings and constraints: The study reached conclusions through statistical analysis that was cross-sectional, not following the same donors. Cord blood beta clonotypes that were abundant carried fewer insertions, and memory repertoires showed no such trend.

The ends were cut back, 1 base at V and 9 bases at J, with 13 bases in the middle. Germline loops: CDR1 SQVTM, CDR2 ANQGSEA. This CDR3 contains 13 residues. Template switching added a universal primer site, and cDNA bore unique molecular identifiers. TCRdb analysed the 5' RACE reads with MiXCR anew, one entry per CDR3 protein. The sample lists hundreds of thousands of distinct CDR3 sequences; roughly 6.2% were seen once. Sample: naive T cells sorted from blood. The gene calls are TRBV29-1 and TRBJ2-4; D uncertain. The source of this sequence is a man younger than 30 in good health. CDR3 bases: TGCAGCGTTGAAGGACCCCTTCCTACCATTCAGTACTTC. Translating gives CSVEGPLPTIQYF. Combining the CDR3 with reference TRBV29-1 and TRBJ2-4 gives the whole variable domain SAVISQKPSRDICQRGTSLTIQCQVDSQVTMMFWYRQQPGQSLTLIATANQGSEATYESGFVIDKFPISRPNLTFSTLTVSNMSPEDSSIYLCSVEGPLPTIQYFGAGTRLSVL.